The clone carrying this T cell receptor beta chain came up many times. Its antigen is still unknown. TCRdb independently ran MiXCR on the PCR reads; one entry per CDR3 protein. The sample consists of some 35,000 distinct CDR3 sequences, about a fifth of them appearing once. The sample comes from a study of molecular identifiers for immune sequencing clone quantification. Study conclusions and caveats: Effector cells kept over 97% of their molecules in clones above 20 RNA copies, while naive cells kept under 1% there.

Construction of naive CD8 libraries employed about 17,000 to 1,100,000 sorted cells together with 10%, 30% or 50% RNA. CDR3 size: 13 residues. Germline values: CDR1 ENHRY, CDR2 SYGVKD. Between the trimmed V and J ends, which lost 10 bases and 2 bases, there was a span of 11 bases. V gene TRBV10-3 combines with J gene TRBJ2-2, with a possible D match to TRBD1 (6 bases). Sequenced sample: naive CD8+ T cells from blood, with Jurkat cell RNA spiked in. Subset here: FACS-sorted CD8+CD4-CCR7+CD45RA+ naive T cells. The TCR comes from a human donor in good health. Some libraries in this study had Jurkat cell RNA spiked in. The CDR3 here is CATEQGNTGELFF. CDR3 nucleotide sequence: TGTGCCACGGAACAGGGAAACACCGGGGAGCTGTTTTTT.